This TCR beta chain was documented in a study of cytomegalovirus exposure and HLA in healthy donors (dated by TCRdb to the late 2010s). Regarding the study in general: An earlier analysis of roughly 570 of the donors reported 276 Gb of sequence data and 117 million unique TCR beta sequences obtained from about 170 million T cells. An early release covering about 600 HLA-typed donors comprised about 320 gigabases of sequencing data and roughly 86 million unique TCR sequences. The genetic ancestry cluster associated with self-reported Caucasian donors included about 84% of the roughly 380 genotyped donors. The study aimed to test whether signatures of past pathogen exposure could be identified by cataloging public T cell receptors. The study used immunosequencing to profile the T cell repertoires of hundreds of subjects and linked those repertoires to cytomegalovirus serostatus. In addition to the first cohort of 666 subjects, a separate validation cohort of under 150 different subjects was used. The study combined high-throughput TCR immunosequencing, statistical association of individual TCRs with disease status, and machine learning to predict cytomegalovirus infection status. A later analysis re-examined previously published TCR beta repertoires from around 670 donors and added high-resolution HLA genotyping to investigate patterns of TCR occurrence. The later analysis used no new phenotypic data to find candidate immune exposures, relying instead on TCR beta sequences and their occurrence across donors. An earlier analysis of around 640 of the donors used high-throughput TCR beta sequencing to judge whether each TCR beta V gene segment behaved as functional or pseudogenic. Donor age, sex, ethnicity and CMV serostatus were compiled together with the repertoire data. A later genetic analysis took genome-wide SNP genotypes for about 55% of the roughly 700 donors and used that subset as a discovery cohort. All discovery cohort repertoires had been generated using a single sequencing platform. Both class I and class II loci were covered by HLA typing, at four-digit resolution. Typing coverage varied by locus: about 620-630 donors for A, B, C, DRB1 and DQB1; approximately 520 for DQA1; around 610 for DPA1; about 450 for DPB1. Roughly 5 DR-DQ haplotypes were handled as single units for association and clustering, since linkage in the cohort was strong. Among some 400 genotyped donors of the cohort, an average of about 240,000 unique TCR beta nucleotide sequences was sequenced per donor, of which 15% to 20% were non-productive. General conclusions and limits of the study: In a later analysis, HLA-associated TCR beta chains were found to be more clonally expanded and to have lower generation probabilities than equally common non-associated chains. Because HLA typing was missing for some donors at each locus, association tests included only the typed subset. Most CMV-associated TCR beta chains appeared to be HLA-restricted in a later analysis, and the HLA associations seemed to be driven largely by CMV exposure. The 87-base-pair reads could not distinguish some IMGT-functional V segments, including TRBV6-2 and TRBV6-3, so those segments were excluded. Because counts were too low, seventeen rarely observed V segments, including chromosome 9 orphons, were excluded from the earlier analysis of 587 of the donors. Roughly uniform sequencing depth across donors was assumed in presence/absence analyses, although this assumption may not hold. According to a later analysis, TCR association rates differed among HLA loci, with DRB1 alleles showing the most associated TCRs and HLA-C alleles showing the fewest. When HLA alleles, especially DR and DQ, strongly co-occurred, attributing TCR associations to individual alleles was difficult. In both the original and validation cohorts, the classifier was reported to diagnose cytomegalovirus status with high specificity and sensitivity. While some public TCRs were present in many individuals, most TCR sequences turned up only very rarely across donors. Immune exposure information for the cohort was limited to CMV serostatus. The sequencing pipeline was judged likely to have produced a cluster of highly shared sequence variants as a technical artifact. In this cohort, only TCR beta chains were sequenced, and detectable features were limited by the absence of alpha or paired-chain data. Correlated functional status among segregating V segments might reflect linkage disequilibrium, but an unknown experimental factor could not be ruled out. Compared with the 666-donor mean, donors in an Asian-associated ancestry cluster had fewer N-insertions in productive TCRs, according to a later genetic analysis. The authors suggested that the approach could potentially be extended to other disease states and immunological phenotypes. In an earlier analysis of some 550 of the donors, most TCR beta V segments were observed in productive rearrangements about 87% or about 30% of the time, broadly matching IMGT annotations. A further reported finding was that TCR beta sequences accurately predicted the HLA-A and HLA-B alleles for most subjects in the first cohort. In a later analysis, some 17,000 TCR beta sequences were associated with specific HLA alleles at a false discovery rate of 0.05. In vitro tests confirmed that a few of the cytomegalovirus-associated TCR beta chains recognize cytomegalovirus antigens. An association between a missense DCLRE1C variant and V-gene and J-gene trimming of TCR beta chains was found in a later genetic analysis and replicated in an independent cohort. The study listed 150 to 200 TCR beta chains as associated with cytomegalovirus. According to a later analysis, parvovirus B19, influenza, CMV and Epstein-Barr virus appeared linked to several top co-occurrence clusters.

Trimming removed 1 base from V and 3 bases from J, leaving 13 bases between the germline ends. The CDR3 holds 15 amino acids from the cysteine to the phenylalanine. This entry keeps only the CDR3 DNA: 45 bases, framed from base 1. CDR1 and CDR2, looked up from the germline V gene, are SGHRS and YFSETQ. The protocol used for the library was the immunoSEQ multiplex PCR assay. A mixture of 60 forward primers for TCR Vbeta segments and 13 reverse primers for TCR Jbeta segments was used in the multiplex PCR. A multiplex PCR assay on genomic DNA amplified the CDR3 region of rearranged TCR beta genes. Amplified TCR beta libraries were sequenced as 87-base-pair reads on the Illumina HiSeq System. In the source study's methods: In a later analysis, tens of millions of unique TCR beta chains were counted across the 650 to 700 repertoires, and around 10 million of these chains were shared by at least two donors. Raw reads were error-corrected and collapsed into unique sequences with a nearest-neighbor algorithm that merged closely related sequences to remove PCR and sequencing errors. V, D and J gene segments were assigned by aligning CDR3 sequences to IMGT reference sequences. For a sequence to be retained, a match of at least six nucleotides to both a V gene segment and a J gene segment was required. Rearrangements were classified as productive when the CDR3 lacked stop codons and remained in frame with V and J, and all other rearrangements were classified as non-productive. Following IMGT convention, CDR3 was defined as the stretch from the second conserved V-encoded cysteine up to the conserved J-encoded phenylalanine. Sequences without an unambiguous match to a single V gene segment were excluded from the earlier analysis of several hundred of the donors. An earlier analysis of fewer than 750 of the donors called V segments functional above 56.7% productive rearrangements and segregating when the between-donor standard deviation exceeded 5%. A statistical classification framework was built to diagnose cytomegalovirus status from the catalog of TCR beta chain sequences. In a later analysis, TCR nucleotide sequences were compared against IMGT/GENE-DB human TR gene sequences so that V and J genes could be assigned. In a later analysis, CDR3 sequences and most-parsimonious VDJ recombination scenarios were assigned using the TCRdist pipeline. A later analysis defined each TCR beta chain by its CDR3 amino acid sequence plus V-gene family, and excluded reads lacking a unique V-gene family. To address suspected cross-contamination and a sequencing artifact, a later analysis removed a few hundred highly shared, low-generation-probability nucleotide sequences. A later analysis calculated a clonal expansion index for each public chain from normalized within-repertoire ranks of inferred template counts. A later analysis computed generation probabilities with a VDJ recombination model fitted to out-of-frame rearrangements, and checked the results against IGoR. In a later analysis, TCR-TCR, TCR-HLA and TCR-CMV co-occurrence was scored with hypergeometric tests, and a repertoire-size bias correction was applied to TCR pairs. False discovery rates were estimated in a later analysis by permuting HLA or CMV assignments 20 times. In a later analysis, co-occurring TCRs were grouped with DBSCAN, and TCRdist sequence similarity was added when clustering was performed within HLA-allele-positive subsets. For co-occurrence clustering, repertoires with fewer than 30,000 or more than 120,000 public chains were excluded, along with 5 or 6 repertoires with anomalous nucleotide sharing. Imported from immuneACCESS, the table was reduced by TCRdb to in-frame sequences with V and J called. These copies leave out some clones; in studies compared against another copy, an unresolved V gene accounts for under half, and the cause of the remainder is not known. V, J and clone size reflect that table, while D and trimming were determined from the DNA. This sample holds 150,000 to 200,000 clones; roughly 85% were observed only once. The top ten clones comprise approximately 2.3% of the sample.

The cohort was made up of 500 to 800 healthy bone marrow donors. At the time of sampling, every cohort member was nominally healthy, though immune exposures that went unrecorded were likely present. The donor was CMV seropositive and was included in the group of 250 to 350 seropositive cohort members. A peripheral blood sample was collected from each donor, and TCR beta sequencing was performed on peripheral blood mononuclear cells. Genomic DNA was extracted from the blood cell samples with the Qiagen DNeasy Blood Extraction Kit. Remarks on this clone: Its antigen is currently not known. Base qualities are not recorded, but no much larger clone differs from it by a single base.

The chain employs TRBV5-1 and TRBJ1-1; a tentative D call is TRBD1 (5 bases match). Sequencing was performed on PBMCs. This receptor was taken from a man younger than 30 in good health and CMV-seropositive. The CDR3 amino acid sequence is: CASSLLATGDTEAFF. In nucleotides, the sequence is TGCGCCAGCAGCTTGCTTGCGACGGGGGACACTGAAGCTTTCTTT.